This T cell receptor (beta chain) was captured in a study of spatial heterogeneity in lung cancer. Study as a whole: Sequences of the beta chain were consistently detected in greater numbers than alpha-chain sequences. Raw reads contained each unique TCR and UMI combination more than ten times on average.

This clonotype was observed many times. Its antigen is as yet unknown. Findings of the study overall: Tumors with more nonsynonymous mutations had more expanded intratumoral alpha and beta TCRs.

TCRdb recomputed calls from the 5' RACE reads with MiXCR, one row per CDR3 protein. The sample lists about 100,000 distinct CDR3 sequences; 4.4% were seen once. The CDR3 has 16 residues. Germline V lookup: CDR1 MDHEN, CDR2 SYDVKM. Trimming at V came to 1 base and at J to 2 bases, leaving 6 bases not matched to a gene. The time point was: sample taken at primary tumor resection. The input material, whole RNA from tumor, nontumor lung or frozen PBMC, was sequenced unsorted. The receptor was derived from a male donor with early-stage non-small cell lung cancer. Sequences were derived from lung tumor tissue, sampled at surgery. The chain couples TRBV28 to TRBJ2-3, with 7 bases fitting TRBD2. CDR3 protein: CASSLSFGDYTDTQYF. CDR3 DNA sequence: TGTGCCAGCAGTTTATCCTTCGGGGACTACACAGATACGCAGTATTTT.